This TCR beta chain was sequenced for a study of T cells after yellow fever vaccination. MiXCR, run by TCRdb on the 5' RACE reads, gives a single entry per CDR3 protein. This table has around 73,000 distinct CDR3 sequences, just under 8% appearing once. Germline-derived CDR1 and CDR2 are MNHEY and SVGAGI. The CDR3 is 14 residues long. The V end lost 0 bases, the J end lost 5 bases, and 11 bases lay between the germline ends. This clonotype was detected only a few times. The clonotype comes from a man aged 25 to 40 who received the YFV17D yellow fever vaccine. Sequences were derived from CD8+ T cells sorted from PBMCs, sampled on the day of the yellow fever booster vaccination. The V call is TRBV6-5, the J call TRBJ2-7; D remains ambiguous. CDR3 in DNA: TGTGCCAGCAGTTACTCGCAGTTCTCTCACGAGCAGTACTTC. Protein product: CASSYSQFSHEQYF.